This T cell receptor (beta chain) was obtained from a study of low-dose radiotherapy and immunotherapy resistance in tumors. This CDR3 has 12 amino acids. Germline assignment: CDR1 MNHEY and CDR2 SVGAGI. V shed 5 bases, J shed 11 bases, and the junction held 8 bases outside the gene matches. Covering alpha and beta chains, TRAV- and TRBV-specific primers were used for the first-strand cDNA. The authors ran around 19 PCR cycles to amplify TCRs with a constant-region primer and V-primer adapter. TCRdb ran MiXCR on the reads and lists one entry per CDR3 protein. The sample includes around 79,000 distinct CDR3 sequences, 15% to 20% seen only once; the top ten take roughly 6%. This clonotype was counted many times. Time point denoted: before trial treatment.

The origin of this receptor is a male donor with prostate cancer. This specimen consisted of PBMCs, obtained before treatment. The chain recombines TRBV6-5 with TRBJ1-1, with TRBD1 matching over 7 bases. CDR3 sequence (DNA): TGTGCCAGCAGTCAAACCGGGACAGTGGCTTTCTTT. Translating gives CASSQTGTVAFF.